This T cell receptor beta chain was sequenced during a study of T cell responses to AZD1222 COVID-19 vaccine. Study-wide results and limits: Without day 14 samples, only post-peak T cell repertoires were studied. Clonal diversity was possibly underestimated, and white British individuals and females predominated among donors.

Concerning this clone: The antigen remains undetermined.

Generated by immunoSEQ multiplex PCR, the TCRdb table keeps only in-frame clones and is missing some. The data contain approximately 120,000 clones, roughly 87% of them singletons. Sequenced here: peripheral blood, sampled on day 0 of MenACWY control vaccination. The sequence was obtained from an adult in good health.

This CDR3 is CASSLRGGRASDTQYF. In DNA, the CDR3 is TGTGCCAGCTCTCTAAGGGGCGGGAGGGCCTCGGATACGCAGTATTTT. The chain combines TRBV7-6 with TRBJ2-3; 9 bases match TRBD2. This CDR3 region has 16 residues. V was clipped by 8 bases and J by 6 bases; unmatched bases: 15. CDR1 and CDR2 from the germline V gene are SGHVS and FNYEAQ.